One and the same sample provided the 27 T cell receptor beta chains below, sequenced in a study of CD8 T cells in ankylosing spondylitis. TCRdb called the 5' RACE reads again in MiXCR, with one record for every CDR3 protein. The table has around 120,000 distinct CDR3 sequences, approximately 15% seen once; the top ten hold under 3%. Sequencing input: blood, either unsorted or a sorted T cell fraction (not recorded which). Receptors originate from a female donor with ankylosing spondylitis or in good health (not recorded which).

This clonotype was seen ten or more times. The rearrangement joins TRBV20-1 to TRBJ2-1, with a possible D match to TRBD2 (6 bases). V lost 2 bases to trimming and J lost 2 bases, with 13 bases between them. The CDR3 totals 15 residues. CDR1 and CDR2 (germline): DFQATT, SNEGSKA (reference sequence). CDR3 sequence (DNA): TGCAGTGCTAGACGTATAGCGGAAACCTACAATGAGCAGTTCTTC. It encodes CSARRIAETYNEQFF.

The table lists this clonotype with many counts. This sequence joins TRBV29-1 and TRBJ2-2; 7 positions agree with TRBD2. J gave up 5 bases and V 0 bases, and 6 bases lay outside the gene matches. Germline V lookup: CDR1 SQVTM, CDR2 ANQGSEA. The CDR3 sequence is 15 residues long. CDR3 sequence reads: CSVEDGRGGTGELFF. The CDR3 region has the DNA TGCAGCGTTGAAGATGGGAGGGGAGGTACCGGGGAGCTGTTTTTT.

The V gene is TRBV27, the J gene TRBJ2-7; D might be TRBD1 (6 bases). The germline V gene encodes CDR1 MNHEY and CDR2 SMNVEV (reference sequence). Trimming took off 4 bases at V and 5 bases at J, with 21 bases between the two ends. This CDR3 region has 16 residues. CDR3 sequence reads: CASSSTGSWVGHEQYF. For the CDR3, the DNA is TGTGCCAGCAGTTCAACAGGGTCTTGGGTTGGCCACGAGCAGTACTTC.

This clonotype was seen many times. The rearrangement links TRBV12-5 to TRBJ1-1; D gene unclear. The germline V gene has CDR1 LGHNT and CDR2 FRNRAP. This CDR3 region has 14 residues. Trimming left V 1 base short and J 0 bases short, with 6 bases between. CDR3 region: CASGLGMVNTEAFF. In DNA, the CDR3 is TGTGCTAGTGGTTTGGGGATGGTGAACACTGAAGCTTTCTTT.

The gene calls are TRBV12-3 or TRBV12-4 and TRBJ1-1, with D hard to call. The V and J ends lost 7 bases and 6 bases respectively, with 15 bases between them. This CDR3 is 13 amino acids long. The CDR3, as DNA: TGTGCCAGCACTTTCCTGAATAGCGCTGAAGCTTTCTTT. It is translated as CASTFLNSAEAFF.

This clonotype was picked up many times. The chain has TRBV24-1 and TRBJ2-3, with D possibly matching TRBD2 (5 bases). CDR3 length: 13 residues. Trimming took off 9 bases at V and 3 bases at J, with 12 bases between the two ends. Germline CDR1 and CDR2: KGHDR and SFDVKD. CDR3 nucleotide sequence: TGTGCCACCTCCTCACCGGGGACAGATACGCAGTATTTT. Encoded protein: CATSSPGTDTQYF.

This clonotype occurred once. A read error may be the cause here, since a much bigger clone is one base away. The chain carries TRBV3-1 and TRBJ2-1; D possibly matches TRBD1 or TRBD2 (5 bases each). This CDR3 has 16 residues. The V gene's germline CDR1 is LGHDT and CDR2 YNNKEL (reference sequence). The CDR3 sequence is CASSQGTGGRNNDQFF. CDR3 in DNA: TGTGCCAGCAGCCAAGGAACAGGCGGGCGCAACAATGACCAGTTCTTC.

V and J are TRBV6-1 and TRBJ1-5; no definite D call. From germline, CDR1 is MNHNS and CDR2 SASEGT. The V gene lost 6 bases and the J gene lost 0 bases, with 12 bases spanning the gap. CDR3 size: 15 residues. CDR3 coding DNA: TGTGCCAGCAGCCTCGGTATTGATAGCAATCAGCCCCAGCATTTT. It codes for CASSLGIDSNQPQHF.

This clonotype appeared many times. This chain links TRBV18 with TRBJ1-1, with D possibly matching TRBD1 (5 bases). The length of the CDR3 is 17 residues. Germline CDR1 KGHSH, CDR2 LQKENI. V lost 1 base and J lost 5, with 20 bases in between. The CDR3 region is CASSPRSVGQGGTEAFF. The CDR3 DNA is TGTGCCAGCTCACCACGGTCTGTTGGGCAGGGAGGAACTGAAGCTTTCTTT.

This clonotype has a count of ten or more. CDR3 loop: CASSFLMGEQYF. The DNA of the CDR3 is TGCGCCAGCAGCTTCCTCATGGGCGAGCAGTACTTC. The chain employs TRBV5-1 and TRBJ2-7; no clear D gene. Trimming left V 2 bases short and J 6 bases short, with 9 bases between. The germline gives CDR1 SGHRS, CDR2 YFSETQ. CDR3 length: 12 residues.

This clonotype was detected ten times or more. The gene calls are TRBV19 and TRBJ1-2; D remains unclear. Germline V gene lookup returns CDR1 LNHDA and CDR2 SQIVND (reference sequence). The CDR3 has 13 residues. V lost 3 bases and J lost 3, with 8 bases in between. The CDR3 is CASSIGQDYGYTF. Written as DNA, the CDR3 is TGTGCCAGTAGTATTGGGCAAGACTATGGCTACACCTTC.

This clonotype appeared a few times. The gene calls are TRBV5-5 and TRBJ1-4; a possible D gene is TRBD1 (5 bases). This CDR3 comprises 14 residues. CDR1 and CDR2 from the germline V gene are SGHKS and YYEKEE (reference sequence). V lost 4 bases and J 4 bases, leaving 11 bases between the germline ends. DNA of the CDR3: TGTGCCAGCAGCGGCGGGGCAGTTAATGAAAAACTGTTTTTT. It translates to CASSGGAVNEKLFF.

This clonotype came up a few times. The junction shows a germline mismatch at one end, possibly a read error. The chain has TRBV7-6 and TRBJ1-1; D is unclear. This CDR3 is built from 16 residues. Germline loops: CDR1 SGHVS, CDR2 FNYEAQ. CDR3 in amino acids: CASSQMAGLTNTEAFF. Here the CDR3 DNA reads TGTGCCAGCAGCCAAATGGCGGGCCTGACGAACACTGAAGCTTTTTTT.

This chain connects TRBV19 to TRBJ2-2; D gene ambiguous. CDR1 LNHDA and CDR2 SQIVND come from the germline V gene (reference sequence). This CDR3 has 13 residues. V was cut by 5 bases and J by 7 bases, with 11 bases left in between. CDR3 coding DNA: TGTGCCAGTAGTGCTATAAGTGGCGGGGAGCTGTTTTTT. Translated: CASSAISGGELFF.

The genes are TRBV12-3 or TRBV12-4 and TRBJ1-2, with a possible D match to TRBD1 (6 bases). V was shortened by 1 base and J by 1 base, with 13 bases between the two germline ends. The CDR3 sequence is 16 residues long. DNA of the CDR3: TGTGCCAGCAGTTTAGTGCAGGGGCGGATTAACTATGGCTACACCTTC. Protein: CASSLVQGRINYGYTF.

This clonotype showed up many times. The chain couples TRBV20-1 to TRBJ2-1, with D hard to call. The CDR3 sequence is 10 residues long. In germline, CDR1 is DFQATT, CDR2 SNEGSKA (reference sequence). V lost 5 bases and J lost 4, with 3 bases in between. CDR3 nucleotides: TGCAGTGCTGGGTACAATGAGCAGTTCTTC. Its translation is CSAGYNEQFF.

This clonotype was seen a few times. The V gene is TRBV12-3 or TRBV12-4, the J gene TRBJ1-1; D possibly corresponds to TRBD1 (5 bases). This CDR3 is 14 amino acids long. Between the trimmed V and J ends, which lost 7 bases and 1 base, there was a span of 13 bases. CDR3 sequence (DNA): TGTGCCAGCAATCAGGGTCCCCGGAACACTGAAGCTTTCTTT. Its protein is CASNQGPRNTEAFF.

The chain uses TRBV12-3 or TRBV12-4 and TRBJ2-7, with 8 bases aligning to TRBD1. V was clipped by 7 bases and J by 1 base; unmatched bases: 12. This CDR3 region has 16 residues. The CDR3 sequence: CASTSRWDRHSYEQYF. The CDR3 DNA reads TGTGCCAGCACCTCCCGTTGGGACAGGCATTCCTACGAGCAGTACTTC.

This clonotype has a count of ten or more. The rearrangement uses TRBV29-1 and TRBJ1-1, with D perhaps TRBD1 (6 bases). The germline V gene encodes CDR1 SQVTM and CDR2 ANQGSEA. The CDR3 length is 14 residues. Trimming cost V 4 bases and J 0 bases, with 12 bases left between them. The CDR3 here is CSVVRQDVNTEAFF. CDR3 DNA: TGCAGCGTTGTTAGACAGGATGTGAACACTGAAGCTTTCTTT. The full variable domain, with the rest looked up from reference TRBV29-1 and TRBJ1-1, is SAVISQKPSRDICQRGTSLTIQCQVDSQVTMMFWYRQQPGQSLTLIATANQGSEATYESGFVIDKFPISRPNLTFSTLTVSNMSPEDSSIYLCSVVRQDVNTEAFFGQGTRLTVV.

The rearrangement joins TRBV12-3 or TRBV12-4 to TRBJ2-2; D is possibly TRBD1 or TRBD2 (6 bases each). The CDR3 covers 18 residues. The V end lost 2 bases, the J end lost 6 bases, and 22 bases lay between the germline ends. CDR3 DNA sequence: TGTGCCAGCAGTTTATTTCGTATGGGGGGCAGTTTCGCCGGGGAGCTGTTTTTT. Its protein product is CASSLFRMGGSFAGELFF.

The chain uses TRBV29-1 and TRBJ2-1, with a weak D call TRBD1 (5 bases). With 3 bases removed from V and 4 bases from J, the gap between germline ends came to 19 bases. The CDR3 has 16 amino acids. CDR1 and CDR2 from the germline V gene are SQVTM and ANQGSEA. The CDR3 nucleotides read TGCAGCGTTGATAGGTTACAGGTGGAACATTACAATGAGCAGTTCTTC. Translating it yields CSVDRLQVEHYNEQFF.

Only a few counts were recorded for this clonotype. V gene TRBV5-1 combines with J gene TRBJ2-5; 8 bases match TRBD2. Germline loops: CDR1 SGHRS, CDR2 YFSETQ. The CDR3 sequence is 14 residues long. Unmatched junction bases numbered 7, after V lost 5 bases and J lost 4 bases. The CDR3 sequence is CASSSGGAGETQYF. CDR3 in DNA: TGCGCCAGCAGTTCCGGGGGGGCCGGAGAGACCCAGTACTTC.

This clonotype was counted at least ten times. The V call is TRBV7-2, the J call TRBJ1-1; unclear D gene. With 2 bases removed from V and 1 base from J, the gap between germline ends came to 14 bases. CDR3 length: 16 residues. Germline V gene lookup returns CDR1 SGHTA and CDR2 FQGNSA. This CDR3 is CASSLLAGRKNTEAFF. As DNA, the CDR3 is TGTGCCAGCAGCTTACTCGCTGGGAGAAAGAACACTGAAGCTTTCTTT.

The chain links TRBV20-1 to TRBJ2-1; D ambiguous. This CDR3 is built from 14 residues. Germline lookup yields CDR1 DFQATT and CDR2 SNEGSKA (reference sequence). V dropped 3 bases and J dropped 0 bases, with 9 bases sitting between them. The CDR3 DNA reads TGCAGTGCTAGGGCGGCGTCCTCCTACAATGAGCAGTTCTTC. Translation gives CSARAASSYNEQFF.

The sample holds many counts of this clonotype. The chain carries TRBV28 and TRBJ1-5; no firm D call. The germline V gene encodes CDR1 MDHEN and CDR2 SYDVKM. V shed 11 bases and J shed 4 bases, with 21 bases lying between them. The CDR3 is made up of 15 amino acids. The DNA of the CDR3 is TGTGCCGCCTGGGGAGGGTCCCGTTTGAATCAGCCCCAGCATTTT. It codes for CAAWGGSRLNQPQHF.

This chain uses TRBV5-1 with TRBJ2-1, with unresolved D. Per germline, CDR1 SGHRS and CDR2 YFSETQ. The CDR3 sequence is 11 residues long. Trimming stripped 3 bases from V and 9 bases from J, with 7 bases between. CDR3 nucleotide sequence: TGCGCCAGCAGCTGGAATAGTGAGCAGTTCTTC. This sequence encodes CASSWNSEQFF.

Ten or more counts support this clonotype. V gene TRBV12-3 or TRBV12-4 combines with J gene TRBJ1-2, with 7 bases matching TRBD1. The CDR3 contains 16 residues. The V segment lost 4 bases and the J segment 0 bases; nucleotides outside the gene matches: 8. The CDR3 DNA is TGTGCCAGCAGTTCAATGACAGGGCCCTCTAACTATGGCTACACCTTC. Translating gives CASSSMTGPSNYGYTF.